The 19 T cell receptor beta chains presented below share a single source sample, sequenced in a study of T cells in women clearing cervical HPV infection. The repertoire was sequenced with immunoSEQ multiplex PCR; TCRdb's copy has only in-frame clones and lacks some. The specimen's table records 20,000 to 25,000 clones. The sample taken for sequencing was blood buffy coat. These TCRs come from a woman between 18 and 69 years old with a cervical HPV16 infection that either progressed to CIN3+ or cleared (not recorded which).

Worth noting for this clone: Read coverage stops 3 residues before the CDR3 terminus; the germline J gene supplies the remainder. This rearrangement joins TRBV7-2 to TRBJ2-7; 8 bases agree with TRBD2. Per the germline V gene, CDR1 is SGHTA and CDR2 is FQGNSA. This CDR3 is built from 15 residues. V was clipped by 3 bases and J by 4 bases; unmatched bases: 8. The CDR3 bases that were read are TGTGCCAGCAGCTTTGCCGGGGGGGCAATATACGAG. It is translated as CASSFAGGAIYE. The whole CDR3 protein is CASSFAGGAIYEQYF.

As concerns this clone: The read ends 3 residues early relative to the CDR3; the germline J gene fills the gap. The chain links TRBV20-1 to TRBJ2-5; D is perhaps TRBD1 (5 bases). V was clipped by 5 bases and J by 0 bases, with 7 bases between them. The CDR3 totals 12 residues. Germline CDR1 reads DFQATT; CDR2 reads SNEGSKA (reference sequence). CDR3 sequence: CSAGAYQETQYF. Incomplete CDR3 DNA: TGCAGTGCTGGGGCCTACCAAGAGACC.

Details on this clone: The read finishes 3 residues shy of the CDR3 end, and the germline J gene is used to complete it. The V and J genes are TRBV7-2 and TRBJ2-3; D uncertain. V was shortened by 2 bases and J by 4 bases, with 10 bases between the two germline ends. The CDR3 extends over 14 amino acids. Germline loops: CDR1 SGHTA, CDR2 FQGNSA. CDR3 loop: CASSLPSSSDTQYF. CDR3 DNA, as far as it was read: TGTGCCAGCAGCTTACCTTCTAGTTCAGATACG.

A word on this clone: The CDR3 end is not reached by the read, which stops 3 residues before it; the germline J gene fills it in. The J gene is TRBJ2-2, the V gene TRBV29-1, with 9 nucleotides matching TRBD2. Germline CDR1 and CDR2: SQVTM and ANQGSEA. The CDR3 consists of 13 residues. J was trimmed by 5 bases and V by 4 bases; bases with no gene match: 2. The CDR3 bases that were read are TGCAGCGTTGTAAGCGGGGGGACCGGGGAG. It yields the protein CSVVSGGTGE. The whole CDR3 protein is CSVVSGGTGELFF.

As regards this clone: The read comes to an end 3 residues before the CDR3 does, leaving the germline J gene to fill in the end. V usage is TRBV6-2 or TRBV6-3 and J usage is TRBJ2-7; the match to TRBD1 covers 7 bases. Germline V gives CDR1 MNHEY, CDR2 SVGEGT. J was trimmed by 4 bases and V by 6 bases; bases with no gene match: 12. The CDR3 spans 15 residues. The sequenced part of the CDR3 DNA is TGTGCCAGCAGCCGATTGGGACAGTTGCGGTACGAG. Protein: CASSRLGQLRYE. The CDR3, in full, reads CASSRLGQLRYEQYF.

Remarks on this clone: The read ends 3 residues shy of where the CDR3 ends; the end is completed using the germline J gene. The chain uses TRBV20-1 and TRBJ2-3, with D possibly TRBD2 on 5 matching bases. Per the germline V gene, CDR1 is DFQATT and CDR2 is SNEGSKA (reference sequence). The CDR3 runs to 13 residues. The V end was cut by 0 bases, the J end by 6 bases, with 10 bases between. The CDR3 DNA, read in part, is TGCAGTGCTAGAGATTCGGGGATTGATACG. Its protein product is CSARDSGIDT. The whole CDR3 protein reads CSARDSGIDTQYF.

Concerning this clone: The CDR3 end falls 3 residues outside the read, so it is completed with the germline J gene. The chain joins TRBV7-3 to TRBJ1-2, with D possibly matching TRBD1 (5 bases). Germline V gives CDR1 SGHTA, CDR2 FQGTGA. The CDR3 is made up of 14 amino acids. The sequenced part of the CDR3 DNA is TGTGCCAGCAGCTTCGACGCCTCAAGGGGCGAC. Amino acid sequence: CASSFDASRGD. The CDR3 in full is CASSFDASRGDYTF. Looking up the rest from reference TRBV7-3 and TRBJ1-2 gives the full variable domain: GAGVSQTPSNKVTEKGKYVELRCDPISGHTALYWYRQSLGQGPEFLIYFQGTGAADDSGLPNDRFFAVRPEGSVSTLKIQRTERGDSAVYLCASSFDASRGDYTFGSGTRLTVV.

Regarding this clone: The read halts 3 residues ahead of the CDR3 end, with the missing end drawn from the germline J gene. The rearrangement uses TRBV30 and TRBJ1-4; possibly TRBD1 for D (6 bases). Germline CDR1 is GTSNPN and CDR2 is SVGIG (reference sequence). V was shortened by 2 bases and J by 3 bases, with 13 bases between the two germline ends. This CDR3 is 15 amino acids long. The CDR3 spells CAWSKQGLANEKLFF. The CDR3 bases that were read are TGTGCCTGGAGTAAACAGGGCTTGGCTAATGAAAAA.

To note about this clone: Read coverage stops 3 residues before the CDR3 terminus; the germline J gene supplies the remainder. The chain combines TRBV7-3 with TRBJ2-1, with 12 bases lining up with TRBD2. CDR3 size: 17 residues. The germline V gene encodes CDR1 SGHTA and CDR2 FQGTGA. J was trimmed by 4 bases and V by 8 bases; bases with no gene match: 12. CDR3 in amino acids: CASSPRLAGDQYNEQFF. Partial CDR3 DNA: TGTGCCAGCTCCCCCCGACTAGCGGGGGACCAGTACAATGAG.

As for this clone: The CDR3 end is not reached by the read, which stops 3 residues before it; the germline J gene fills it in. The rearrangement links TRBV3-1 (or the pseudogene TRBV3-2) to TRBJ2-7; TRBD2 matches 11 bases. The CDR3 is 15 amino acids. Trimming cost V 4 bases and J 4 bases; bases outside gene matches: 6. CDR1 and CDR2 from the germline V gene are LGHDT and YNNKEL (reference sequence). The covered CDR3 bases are TGTGCCAGCAGCCCAGGGGCTAGCGGGGGGTACGAG. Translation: CASSPGASGGYE. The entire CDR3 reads CASSPGASGGYEQYF.

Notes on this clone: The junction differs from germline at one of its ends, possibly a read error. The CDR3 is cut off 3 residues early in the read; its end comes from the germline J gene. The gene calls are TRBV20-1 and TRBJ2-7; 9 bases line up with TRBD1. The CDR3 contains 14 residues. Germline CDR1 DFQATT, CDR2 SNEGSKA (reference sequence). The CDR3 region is CGAPRGDRVYEQYF. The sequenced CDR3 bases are TGCGGTGCTCCGAGGGGGGACAGGGTTTACGAG.

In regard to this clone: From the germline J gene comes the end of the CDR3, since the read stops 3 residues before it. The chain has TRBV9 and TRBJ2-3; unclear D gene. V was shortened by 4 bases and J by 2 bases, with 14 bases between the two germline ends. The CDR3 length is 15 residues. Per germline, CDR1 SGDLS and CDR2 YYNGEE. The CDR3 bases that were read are TGTGCCAGCAGCCCAGCCGCGGTGAACACAGATACG. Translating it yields CASSPAAVNTDT. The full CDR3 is CASSPAAVNTDTQYF.

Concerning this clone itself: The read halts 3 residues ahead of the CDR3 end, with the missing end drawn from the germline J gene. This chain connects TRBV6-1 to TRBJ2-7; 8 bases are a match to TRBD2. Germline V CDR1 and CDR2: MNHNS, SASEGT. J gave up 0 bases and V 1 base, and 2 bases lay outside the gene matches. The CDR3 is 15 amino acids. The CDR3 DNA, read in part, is TGTGCCAGCAGTGAAGGGCGGGGGGACTCCTACGAG. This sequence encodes CASSEGRGDSYE. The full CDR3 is CASSEGRGDSYEQYF.

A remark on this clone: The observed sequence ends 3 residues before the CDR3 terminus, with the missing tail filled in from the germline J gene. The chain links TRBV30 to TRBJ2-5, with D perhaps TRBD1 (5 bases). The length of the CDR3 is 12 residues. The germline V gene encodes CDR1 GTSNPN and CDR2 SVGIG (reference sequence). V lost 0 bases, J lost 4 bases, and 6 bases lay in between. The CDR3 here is CAWSVDRETQYF. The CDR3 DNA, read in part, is TGTGCCTGGAGTGTAGACAGAGAGACC.

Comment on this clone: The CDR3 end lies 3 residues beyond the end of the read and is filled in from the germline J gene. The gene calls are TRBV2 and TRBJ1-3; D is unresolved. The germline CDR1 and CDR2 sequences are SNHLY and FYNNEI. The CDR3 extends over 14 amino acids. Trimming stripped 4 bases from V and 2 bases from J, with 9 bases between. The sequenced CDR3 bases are TGTGCCAGCAGTGGCCCAGGTGCTGGAAACACC. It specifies CASSGPGAGNT. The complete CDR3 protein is CASSGPGAGNTIYF.

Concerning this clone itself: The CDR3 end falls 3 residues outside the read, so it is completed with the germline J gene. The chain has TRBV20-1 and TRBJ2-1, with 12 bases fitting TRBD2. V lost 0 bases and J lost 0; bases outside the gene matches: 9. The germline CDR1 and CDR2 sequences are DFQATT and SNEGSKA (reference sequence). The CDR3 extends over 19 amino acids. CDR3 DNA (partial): TGCAGTGCTAGAGATGCACGACTAGCGGGGGTGAACTCCTACAATGAG. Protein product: CSARDARLAGVNSYNE. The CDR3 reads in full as CSARDARLAGVNSYNEQFF.

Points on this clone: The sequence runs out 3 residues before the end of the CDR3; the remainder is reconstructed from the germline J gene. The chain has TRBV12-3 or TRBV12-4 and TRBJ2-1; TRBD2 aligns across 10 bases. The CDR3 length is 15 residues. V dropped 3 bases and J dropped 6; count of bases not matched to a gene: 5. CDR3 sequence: CASSFEREGSNEQFF. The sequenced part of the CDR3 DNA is TGTGCCAGCAGTTTTGAGCGGGAGGGGAGCAATGAG.

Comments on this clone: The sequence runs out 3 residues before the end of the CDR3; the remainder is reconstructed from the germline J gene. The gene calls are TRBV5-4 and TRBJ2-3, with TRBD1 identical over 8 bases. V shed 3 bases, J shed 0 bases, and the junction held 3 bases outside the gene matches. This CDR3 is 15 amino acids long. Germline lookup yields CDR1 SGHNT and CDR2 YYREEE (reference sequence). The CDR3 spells CASSSDRVSTDTQYF. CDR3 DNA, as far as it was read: TGTGCCAGCAGCTCGGACAGGGTGAGCACAGATACG.

The CDR3 sequence is CASSARLVSTDTQYF. The DNA read from the CDR3 is TGCGCCAGCAGCGCCCGACTAGTGAGCACAGATACG. The chain uses TRBV5-1 and TRBJ2-3; a weak D match, TRBD2 (6 bases). The read halts 3 residues ahead of the CDR3 end, with the missing end drawn from the germline J gene. Trimming took off 4 bases at V and 0 bases at J, with 12 bases between the two ends. CDR3 size: 15 residues. Germline V gene data show CDR1 as SGHRS and CDR2 as YFSETQ.